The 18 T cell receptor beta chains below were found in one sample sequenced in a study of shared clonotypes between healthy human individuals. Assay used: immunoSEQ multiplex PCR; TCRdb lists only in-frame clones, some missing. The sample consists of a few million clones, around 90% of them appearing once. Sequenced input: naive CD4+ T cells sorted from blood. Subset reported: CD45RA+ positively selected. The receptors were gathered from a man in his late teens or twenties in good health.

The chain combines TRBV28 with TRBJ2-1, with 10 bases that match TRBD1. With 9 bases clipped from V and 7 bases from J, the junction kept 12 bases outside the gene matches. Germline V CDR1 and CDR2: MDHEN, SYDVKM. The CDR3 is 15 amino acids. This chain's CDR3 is CASTTPGQGTNEQFF. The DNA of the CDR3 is TGTGCCAGTACTACACCGGGACAGGGGACGAATGAGCAGTTCTTC.

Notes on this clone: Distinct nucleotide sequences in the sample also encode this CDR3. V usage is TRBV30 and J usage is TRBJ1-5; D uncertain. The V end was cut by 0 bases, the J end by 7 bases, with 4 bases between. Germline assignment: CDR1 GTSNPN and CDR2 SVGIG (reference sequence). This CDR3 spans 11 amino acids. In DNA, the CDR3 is TGTGCCTGGAGTGTTGGACAGCCCCAGCATTTT. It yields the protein CAWSVGQPQHF.

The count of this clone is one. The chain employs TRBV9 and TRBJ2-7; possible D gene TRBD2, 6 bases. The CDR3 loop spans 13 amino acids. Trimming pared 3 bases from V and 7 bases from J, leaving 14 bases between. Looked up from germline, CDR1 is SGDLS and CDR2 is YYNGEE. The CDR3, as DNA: TGTGCCAGCAGCGGTCTAGCGCCCGGGGAGCAGTACTTC. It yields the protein CASSGLAPGEQYF.

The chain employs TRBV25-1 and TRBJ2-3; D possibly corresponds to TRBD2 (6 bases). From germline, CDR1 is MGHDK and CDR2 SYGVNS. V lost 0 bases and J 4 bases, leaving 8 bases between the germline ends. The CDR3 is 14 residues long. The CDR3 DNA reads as TGTGCCAGCAGTGAATACGGAGGGCCAGATACGCAGTATTTT. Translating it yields CASSEYGGPDTQYF. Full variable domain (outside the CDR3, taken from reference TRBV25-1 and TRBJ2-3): EADIYQTPRYLVIGTGKKITLECSQTMGHDKMYWYQQDPGMELHLIHYSYGVNSTEKGDLSSESTVSRIRTEHFPLTLESARPSHTSQYLCASSEYGGPDTQYFGPGTRLTVL.

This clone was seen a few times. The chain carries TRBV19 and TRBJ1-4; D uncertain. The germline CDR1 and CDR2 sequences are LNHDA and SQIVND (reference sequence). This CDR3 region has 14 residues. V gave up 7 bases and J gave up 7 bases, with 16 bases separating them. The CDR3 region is CASKDPQVGEKLFF. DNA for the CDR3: TGTGCCAGTAAGGACCCGCAGGTCGGTGAAAAACTGTTTTTT. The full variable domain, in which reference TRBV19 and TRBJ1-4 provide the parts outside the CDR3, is DGGITQSPKYLFRKEGQNVTLSCEQNLNHDAMYWYRQDPGQGLRLIYYSQIVNDFQKGDIAEGYSVSREKKESFPLTVTSAQKNPTAFYLCASKDPQVGEKLFFGSGTQLSVL.

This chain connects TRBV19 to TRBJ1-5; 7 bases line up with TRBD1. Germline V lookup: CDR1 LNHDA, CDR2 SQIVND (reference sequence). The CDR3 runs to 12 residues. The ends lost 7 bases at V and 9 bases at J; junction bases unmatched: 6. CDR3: CASTPQGGPQHF. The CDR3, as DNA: TGTGCCAGTACCCCTCAGGGGGGGCCCCAGCATTTT.

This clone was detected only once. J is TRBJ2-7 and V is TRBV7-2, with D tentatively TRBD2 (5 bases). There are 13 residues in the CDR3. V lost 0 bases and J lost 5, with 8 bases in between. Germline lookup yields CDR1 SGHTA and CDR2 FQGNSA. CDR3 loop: CASSLAEANEQYF. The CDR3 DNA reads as TGTGCCAGCAGCTTAGCGGAGGCAAACGAGCAGTACTTC.

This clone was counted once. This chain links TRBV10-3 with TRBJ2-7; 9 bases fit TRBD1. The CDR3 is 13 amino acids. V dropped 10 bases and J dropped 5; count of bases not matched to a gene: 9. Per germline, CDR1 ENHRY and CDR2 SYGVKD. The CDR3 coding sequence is TGTGCCACCGAGACAGGGGGTTTCAACGAGCAGTACTTC. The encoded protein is CATETGGFNEQYF.

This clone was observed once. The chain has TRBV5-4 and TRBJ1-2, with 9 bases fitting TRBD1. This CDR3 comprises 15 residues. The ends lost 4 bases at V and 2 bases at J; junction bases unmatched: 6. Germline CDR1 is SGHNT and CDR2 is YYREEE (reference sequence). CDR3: CASSLRDRENYGYTF. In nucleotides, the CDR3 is TGTGCCAGCAGCCTACGGGACAGGGAAAACTATGGCTACACCTTC.

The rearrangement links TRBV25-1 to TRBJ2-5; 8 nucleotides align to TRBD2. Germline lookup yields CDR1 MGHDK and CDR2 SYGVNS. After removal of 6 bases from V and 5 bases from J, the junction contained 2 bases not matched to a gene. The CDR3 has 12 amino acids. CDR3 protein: CASSGRAETQYF. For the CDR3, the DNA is TGTGCCAGCAGCGGGAGGGCGGAGACCCAGTACTTC. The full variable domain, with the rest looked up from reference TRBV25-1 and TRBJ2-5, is EADIYQTPRYLVIGTGKKITLECSQTMGHDKMYWYQQDPGMELHLIHYSYGVNSTEKGDLSSESTVSRIRTEHFPLTLESARPSHTSQYLCASSGRAETQYFGPGTRLLVL.

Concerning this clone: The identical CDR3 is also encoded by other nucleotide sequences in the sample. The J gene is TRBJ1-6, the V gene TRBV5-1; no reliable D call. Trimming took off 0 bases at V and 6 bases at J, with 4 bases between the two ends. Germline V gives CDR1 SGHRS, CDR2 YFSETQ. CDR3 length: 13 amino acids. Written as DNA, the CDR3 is TGCGCCAGCAGCTTGGAGGCTAATTCACCCCTCCACTTT. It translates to CASSLEANSPLHF.

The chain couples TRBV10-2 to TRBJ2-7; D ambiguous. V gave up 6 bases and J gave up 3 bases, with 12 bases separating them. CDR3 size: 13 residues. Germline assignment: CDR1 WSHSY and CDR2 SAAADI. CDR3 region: CASSLGPIYEQYF. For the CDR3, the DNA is TGCGCCAGCAGCCTCGGACCCATCTACGAGCAGTACTTC.

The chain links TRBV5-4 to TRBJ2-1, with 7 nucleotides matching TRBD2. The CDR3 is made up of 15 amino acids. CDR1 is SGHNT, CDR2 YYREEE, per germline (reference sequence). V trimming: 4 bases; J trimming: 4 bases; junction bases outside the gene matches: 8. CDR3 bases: TGTGCCAGCAGCGCCCCTAGCGGCTCGTACAATGAGCAGTTCTTC. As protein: CASSAPSGSYNEQFF. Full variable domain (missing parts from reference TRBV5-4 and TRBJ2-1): ETGVTQSPTHLIKTRGQQVTLRCSSQSGHNTVSWYQQALGQGPQFIFQYYREEENGRGNFPPRFSGLQFPNYSSELNVNALELDDSALYLCASSAPSGSYNEQFFGPGTRLTVL.

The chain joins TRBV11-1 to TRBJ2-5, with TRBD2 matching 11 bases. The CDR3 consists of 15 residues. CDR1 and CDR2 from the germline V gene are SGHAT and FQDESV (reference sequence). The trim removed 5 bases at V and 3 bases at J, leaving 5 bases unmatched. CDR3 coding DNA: TGTGCCAGCAGCCCCCTGGGACTAGCGGAAGAGACCCAGTACTTC. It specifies CASSPLGLAEETQYF.

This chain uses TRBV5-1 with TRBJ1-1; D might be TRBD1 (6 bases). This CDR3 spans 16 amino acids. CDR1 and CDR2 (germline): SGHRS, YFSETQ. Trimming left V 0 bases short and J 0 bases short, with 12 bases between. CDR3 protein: CASSLEGGLMNTEAFF. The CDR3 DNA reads TGCGCCAGCAGCTTGGAAGGGGGGCTAATGAACACTGAAGCTTTCTTT.

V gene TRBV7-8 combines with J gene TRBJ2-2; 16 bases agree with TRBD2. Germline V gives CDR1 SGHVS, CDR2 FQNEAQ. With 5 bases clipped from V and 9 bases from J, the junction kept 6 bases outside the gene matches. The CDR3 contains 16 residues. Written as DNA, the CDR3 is TGTGCCAGCAGCCCCGGGACTAGCGGGGGGGGGCGGGAGCTGTTTTTT. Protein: CASSPGTSGGGRELFF.

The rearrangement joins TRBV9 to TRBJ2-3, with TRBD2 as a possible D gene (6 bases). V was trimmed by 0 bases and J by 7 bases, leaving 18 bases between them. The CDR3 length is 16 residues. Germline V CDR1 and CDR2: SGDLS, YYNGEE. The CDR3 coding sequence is TGTGCCAGCAGCGTAGCTACGGGGGATTTGAGAAATACGCAGTATTTT. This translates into CASSVATGDLRNTQYF. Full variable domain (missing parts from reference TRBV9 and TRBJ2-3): DSGVTQTPKHLITATGQRVTLRCSPRSGDLSVYWYQQSLDQGLQFLIQYYNGEERAKGNILERFSAQQFPDLHSELNLSSLELGDSALYFCASSVATGDLRNTQYFGPGTRLTVL.

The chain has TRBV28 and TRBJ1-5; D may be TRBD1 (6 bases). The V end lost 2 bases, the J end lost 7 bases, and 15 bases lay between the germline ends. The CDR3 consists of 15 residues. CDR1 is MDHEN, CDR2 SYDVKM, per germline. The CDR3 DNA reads TGTGCCAGCAGTTTAGAGATATCTCAGGGGCAGCCCCAGCATTTT. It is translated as CASSLEISQGQPQHF. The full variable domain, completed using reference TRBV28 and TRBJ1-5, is DVKVTQSSRYLVKRTGEKVFLECVQDMDHENMFWYRQDPGLGLRLIYFSYDVKMKEKGDIPEGYSVSREKKERFSLILESASTNQTSMYLCASSLEISQGQPQHFGDGTRLSIL.